This record looks at one T cell receptor (beta chain) sequence and its context. Which antigen it targets is not known. Base qualities are not recorded, but no much larger clone differs from it by a single base. This sample is drawn from a study of OX40 agonist ivuxolimab in advanced cancers. Describing the broader study: Ivuxolimab was a fully human IgG2 agonistic monoclonal antibody targeting the costimulatory receptor OX40 (CD134). Intravenous ivuxolimab was administered to patients every 2 weeks at six dose levels: 0.01, 0.1, 0.3, 1.5, 3 and 10 mg/kg. Among the 52 dose-escalation patients, around 20 had hepatocellular carcinoma, approximately 15 melanoma, 9 renal cell carcinoma and 9 head and neck cancer. In the dose-escalation cohort, around four fifths of patients were male, and the mean age was approximately 60 years, with a range of roughly 20 to 79. Patients were allowed to have had prior anti-PD-1, anti-PD-L1 or anti-CTLA-4 therapy, and approximately 40% of the dose-escalation patients had been treated with checkpoint inhibitors. Partial responses were achieved by three dose-escalation patients, of whom one had hepatocellular carcinoma and two had cutaneous melanoma. Peripheral TCRbeta sequencing was intended to test whether TCR sequence diversity was altered and clonal T-cell expansion was caused by ivuxolimab. The paper covers the monotherapy dose-escalation part of the phase I ivuxolimab trial, which included N of about 50 patients. The full study reports these points: The antigen specificity of the peripheral T cells that underwent clonal expansion was not determined. After ivuxolimab, CD8+ T cells had more expanded clones than CD4+ T cells on average. At doses from 0.1 to 3.0 mg/kg, clonal expansion was seen in both CD4+ and CD8+ blood T cells between baseline and week 6. Low levels of normalized T-cell clonal expansion were also seen in some patients who did not respond. In the 0.1-3.0 mg/kg groups, partial responders had among the lowest normalized peripheral clonal expansion, particularly in CD8+ T cells.

To sequence the TCRbeta CDR3 region, genomic DNA was isolated from the sorted cells. TCRbeta CDR3 regions were sequenced using the immunoSEQ Assay. TCRdb holds this immuneACCESS table with in-frame rearrangements only. Some clones are missing; in checked studies, unresolved V genes explain under half, and the rest has no known cause. A total of 57,000 or so clones appear in this sample, around 81% of them only once. The top ten clonotypes cover more than 2.5% of the sample. The germline V gene sets CDR1 to MNHEY and CDR2 to SVGAGI. Counted from cysteine to phenylalanine, this CDR3 has 14 amino acids. The CDR3 DNA has 42 bases and is translated from base 1. Trimming costs V 7 bases and J 2 bases, and their ends lie 15 bases apart. Patients with a history of autoimmune disease or receiving systemic immunosuppression were excluded from the trial. Peripheral blood for TCR sequencing was collected from all dose cohorts at baseline, on cycle 4 day 1, and on cycle 7 day 1. Samples were obtained from an open-label, multicenter, first-in-human phase I dose-escalation trial of ivuxolimab. The trial enrolled adults with locally advanced or metastatic head and neck squamous cell, hepatocellular, melanoma or renal cell carcinoma. Before TCR sequencing, CD4+ T cells and CD8+ T cells were sorted from peripheral blood as separate populations.

The input for sequencing was CD4+ or CD8+ T cells sorted from blood, taken in a trial of the OX40 agonist ivuxolimab. The clonotype originates from an adult with an advanced solid tumor such as melanoma, head and neck, liver or kidney cancer. The V and J segments used are TRBV6-5 and TRBJ2-7, with the D gene possibly TRBD1 or TRBD2, each one fitting 5 bases. Here is the DNA: TGTGCCAGCACCAAATGGGACGGACCCTACGAGCAGTACTTC. It is translated as CASTKWDGPYEQYF.